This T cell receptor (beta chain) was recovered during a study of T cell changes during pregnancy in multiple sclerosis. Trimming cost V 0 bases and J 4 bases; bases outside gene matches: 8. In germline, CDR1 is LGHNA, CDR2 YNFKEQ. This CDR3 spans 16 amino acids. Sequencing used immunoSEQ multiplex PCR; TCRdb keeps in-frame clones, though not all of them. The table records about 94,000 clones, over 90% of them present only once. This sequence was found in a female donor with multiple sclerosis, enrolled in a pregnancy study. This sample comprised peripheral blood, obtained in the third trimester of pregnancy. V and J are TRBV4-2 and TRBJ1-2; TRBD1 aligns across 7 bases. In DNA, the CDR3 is TGTGCCAGCAGCCAAGAGGAGGGGGCTGGGTCCTATGGCTACACCTTC. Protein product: CASSQEEGAGSYGYTF.